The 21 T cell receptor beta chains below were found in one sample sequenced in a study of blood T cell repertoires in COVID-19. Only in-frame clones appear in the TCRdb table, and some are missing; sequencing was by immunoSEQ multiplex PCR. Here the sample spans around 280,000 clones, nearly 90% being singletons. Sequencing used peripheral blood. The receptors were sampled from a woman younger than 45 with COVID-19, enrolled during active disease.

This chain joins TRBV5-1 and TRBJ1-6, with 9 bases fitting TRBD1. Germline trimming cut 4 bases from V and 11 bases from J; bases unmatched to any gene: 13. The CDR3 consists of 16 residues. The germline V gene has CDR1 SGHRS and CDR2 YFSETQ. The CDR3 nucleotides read TGCGCCAGCAGCCCTGTCCCGGGACAGGGAAGTACACCCCTCCACTTT. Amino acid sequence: CASSPVPGQGSTPLHF. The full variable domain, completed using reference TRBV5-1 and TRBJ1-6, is KAGVTQTPRYLIKTRGQQVTLSCSPISGHRSVSWYQQTPGQGLQFLFEYFSETQRNKGNFPGRFSGRQFSNSRSEMNVSTLELGDSALYLCASSPVPGQGSTPLHFGNGTRLTVT.

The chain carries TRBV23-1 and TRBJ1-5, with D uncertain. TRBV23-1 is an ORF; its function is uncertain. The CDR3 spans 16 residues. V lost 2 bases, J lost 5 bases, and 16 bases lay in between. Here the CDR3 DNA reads TGCGCCAGCAGTCAAACCGCGACACGTCATTATCAGCCCCAGCATTTT. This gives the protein CASSQTATRHYQPQHF.

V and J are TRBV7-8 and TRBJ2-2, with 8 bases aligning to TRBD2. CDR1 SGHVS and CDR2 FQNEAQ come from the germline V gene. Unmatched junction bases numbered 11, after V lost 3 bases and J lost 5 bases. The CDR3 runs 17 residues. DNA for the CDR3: TGTGCCAGCAGCTTCCACGGGGGGGCCGTCATAACCGGGGAGCTGTTTTTT. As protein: CASSFHGGAVITGELFF.

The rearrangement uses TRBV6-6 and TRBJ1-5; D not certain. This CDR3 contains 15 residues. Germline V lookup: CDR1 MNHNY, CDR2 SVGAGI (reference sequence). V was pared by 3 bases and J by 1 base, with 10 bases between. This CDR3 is CASSYGLVSNQPQHF. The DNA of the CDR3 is TGTGCCAGCAGTTATGGCCTGGTCAGCAATCAGCCCCAGCATTTT.

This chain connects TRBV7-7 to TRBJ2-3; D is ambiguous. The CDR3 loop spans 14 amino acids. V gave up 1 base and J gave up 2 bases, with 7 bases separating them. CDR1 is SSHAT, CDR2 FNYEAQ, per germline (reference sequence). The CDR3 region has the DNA TGTGCCAGCAGCTTAGACAGTAACACAGATACGCAGTATTTT. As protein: CASSLDSNTDTQYF.

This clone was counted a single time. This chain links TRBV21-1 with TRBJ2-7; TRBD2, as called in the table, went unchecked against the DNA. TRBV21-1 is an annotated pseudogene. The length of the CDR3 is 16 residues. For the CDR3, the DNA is TGTGCCAGCAGCAGACTTATAGCGGGGGGCCCCCACGAGCAGTACTTC. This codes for CASSRLIAGGPHEQYF.

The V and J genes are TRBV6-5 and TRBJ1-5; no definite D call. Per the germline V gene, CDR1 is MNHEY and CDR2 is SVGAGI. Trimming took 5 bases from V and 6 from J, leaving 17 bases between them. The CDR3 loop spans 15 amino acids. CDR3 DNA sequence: TGTGCCAGCAGTACCTACTCACAAGGCGGTCAGCCCCAGCATTTT. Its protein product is CASSTYSQGGQPQHF.

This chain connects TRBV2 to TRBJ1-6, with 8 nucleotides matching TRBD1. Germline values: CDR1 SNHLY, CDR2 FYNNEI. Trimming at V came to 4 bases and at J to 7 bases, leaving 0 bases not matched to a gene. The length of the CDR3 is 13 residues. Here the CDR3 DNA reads TGTGCCAGCAGTGGGGACAGGAATTCACCCCTCCACTTT. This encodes CASSGDRNSPLHF.

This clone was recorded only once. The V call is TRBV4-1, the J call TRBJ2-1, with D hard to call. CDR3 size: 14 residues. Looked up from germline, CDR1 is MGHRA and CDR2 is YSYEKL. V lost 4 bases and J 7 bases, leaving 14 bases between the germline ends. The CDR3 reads CASSPLEASNEQFF. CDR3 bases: TGCGCCAGCAGCCCTCTTGAGGCGAGTAATGAGCAGTTCTTC.

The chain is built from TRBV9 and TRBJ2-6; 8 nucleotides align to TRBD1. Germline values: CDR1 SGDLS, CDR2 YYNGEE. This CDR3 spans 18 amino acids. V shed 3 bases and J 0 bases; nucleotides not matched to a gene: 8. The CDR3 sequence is CASSGGQVIISGANVLTF. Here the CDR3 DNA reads TGTGCCAGCAGCGGGGGACAGGTTATAATCTCTGGGGCCAACGTCCTGACTTTC.

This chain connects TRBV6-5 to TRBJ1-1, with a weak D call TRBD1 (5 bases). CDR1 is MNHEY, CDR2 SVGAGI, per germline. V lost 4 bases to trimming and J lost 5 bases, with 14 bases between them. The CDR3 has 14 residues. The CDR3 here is CASSSPGGFTEAFF. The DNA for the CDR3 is TGTGCCAGCAGTTCCCCGGGGGGGTTTACTGAAGCTTTCTTT.

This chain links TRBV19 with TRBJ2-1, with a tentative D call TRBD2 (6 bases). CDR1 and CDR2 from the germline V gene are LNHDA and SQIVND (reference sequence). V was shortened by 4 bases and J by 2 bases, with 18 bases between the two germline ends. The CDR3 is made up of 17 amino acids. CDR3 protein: CASSSRSSGSTYNEQFF. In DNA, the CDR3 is TGTGCCAGTAGTAGTCGTAGTAGCGGTTCTACCTACAATGAGCAGTTCTTC.

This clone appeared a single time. Here the CDR3 reads CASSYLAGGLPEQYF. CDR3 coding DNA: TGCGCCAGCTCCTATTTAGCGGGGGGGCTTCCCGAGCAGTACTTC. The rearrangement links TRBV10-2 to TRBJ2-7; 11 bases are shared with TRBD2. This CDR3 contains 15 residues. The germline CDR1 and CDR2 sequences are WSHSY and SAAADI. J was trimmed by 6 bases and V by 8 bases; bases with no gene match: 12.

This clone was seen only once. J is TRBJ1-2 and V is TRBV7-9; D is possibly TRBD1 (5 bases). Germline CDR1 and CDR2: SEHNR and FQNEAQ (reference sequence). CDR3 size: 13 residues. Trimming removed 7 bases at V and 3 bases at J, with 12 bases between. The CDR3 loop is CASTPPGDYGYTF. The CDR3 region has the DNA TGTGCCAGCACCCCGCCGGGGGACTATGGCTACACCTTC.

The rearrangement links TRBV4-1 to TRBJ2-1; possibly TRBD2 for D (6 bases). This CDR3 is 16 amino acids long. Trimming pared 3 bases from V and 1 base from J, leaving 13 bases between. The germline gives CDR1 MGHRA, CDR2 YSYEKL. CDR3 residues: CASSQAGLASYNEQFF. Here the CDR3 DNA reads TGCGCCAGCAGCCAGGCGGGGCTAGCGTCCTACAATGAGCAGTTCTTC.

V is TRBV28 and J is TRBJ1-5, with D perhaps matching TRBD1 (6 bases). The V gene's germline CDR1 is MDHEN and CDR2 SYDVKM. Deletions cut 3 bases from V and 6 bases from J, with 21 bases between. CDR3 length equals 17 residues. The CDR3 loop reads CASSFTSDRRIGQPQHF. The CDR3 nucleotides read TGTGCCAGCAGTTTCACGTCGGACAGACGAATAGGTCAGCCCCAGCATTTT.

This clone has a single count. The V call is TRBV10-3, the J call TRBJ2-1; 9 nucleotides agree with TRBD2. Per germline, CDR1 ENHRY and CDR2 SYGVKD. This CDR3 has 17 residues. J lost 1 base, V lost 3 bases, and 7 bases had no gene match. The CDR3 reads CAISDYIAGESYNEQFF. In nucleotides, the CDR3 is TGTGCCATCAGTGATTATATAGCGGGGGAGTCCTACAATGAGCAGTTCTTC.

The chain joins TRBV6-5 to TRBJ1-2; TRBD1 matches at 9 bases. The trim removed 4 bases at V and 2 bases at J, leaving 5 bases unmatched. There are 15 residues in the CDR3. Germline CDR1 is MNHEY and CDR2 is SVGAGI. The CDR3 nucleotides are TGTGCCAGCAGTTCGCCGGACAGGGGAAACTATGGCTACACCTTC. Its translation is CASSSPDRGNYGYTF.

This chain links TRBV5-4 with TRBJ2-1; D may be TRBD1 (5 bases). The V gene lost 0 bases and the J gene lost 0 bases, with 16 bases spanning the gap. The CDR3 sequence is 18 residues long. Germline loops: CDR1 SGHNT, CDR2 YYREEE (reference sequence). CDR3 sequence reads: CASSLVGQPSFSYNEQFF. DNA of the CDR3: TGTGCCAGCAGCTTGGTGGGGCAGCCGTCCTTCTCCTACAATGAGCAGTTCTTC.

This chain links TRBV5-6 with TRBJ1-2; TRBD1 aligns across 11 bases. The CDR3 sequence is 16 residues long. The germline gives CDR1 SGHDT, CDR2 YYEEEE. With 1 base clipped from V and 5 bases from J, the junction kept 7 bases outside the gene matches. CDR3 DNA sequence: TGTGCCAGCAGCTTGATCGGGACAGGGGGACGATATGGCTACACCTTC. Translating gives CASSLIGTGGRYGYTF.

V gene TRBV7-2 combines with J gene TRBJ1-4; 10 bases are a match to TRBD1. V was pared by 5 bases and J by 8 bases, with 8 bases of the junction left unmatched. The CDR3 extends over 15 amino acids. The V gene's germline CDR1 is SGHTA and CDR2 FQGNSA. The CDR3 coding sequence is TGTGCCAGCAGCGCCGACAGGGGGCAGGGAGAAAAACTGTTTTTT. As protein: CASSADRGQGEKLFF.